What follows describes a single T cell receptor (beta chain). This entry is derived from a study of T cell responses to AZD1222 COVID-19 vaccine. This CDR3 comprises 13 residues. Germline CDR1 MDHEN, CDR2 SYDVKM. The V gene lost 3 bases and the J gene lost 10 bases, with 13 bases spanning the gap. The table came from immunoSEQ multiplex PCR; TCRdb's copy has only in-frame clones and leaves some out. The top ten clones hold about 5.5% of a sample with over 150,000 clones, approximately 87% of them seen once. This TCR was recovered from an adult in good health. The specimen comprised peripheral blood, sampled on day 0 of MenACWY control vaccination. The chain combines TRBV28 with TRBJ2-1; TRBD2 is a possible D gene (6 bases). The DNA for the CDR3 is TGTGCCAGCAGTTTCGGGGGTCAAGGGGAGCAGTTCTTC. This gives the protein CASSFGGQGEQFF.